This passage covers 9 T cell receptor beta chains from one sample sequenced in a study of blood T cell repertoires in COVID-19 (dated by TCRdb to about 2020). Receptors were amplified or captured by the immunoSEQ multiplex PCR assay. Here the immuneACCESS table is served through TCRdb, limited to in-frame sequences with V and J called. Missing clones are a known gap in these copies; in checked studies unresolved V genes cover under half, and the rest lacks a known reason. The sample table holds under 250,000 clones, of which around nine tenths were seen once. Of the sample, around 0.7% falls within the top ten clones. The sample taken for sequencing was peripheral blood. These receptors all stem from a man between 35 and 55 years old with acute or convalescent COVID-19.

The chain has TRBV27 and TRBJ2-7, with 9 bases matching TRBD2. V trimming: 5 bases; J trimming: 5 bases; junction bases outside the gene matches: 10. Looked up from germline, CDR1 is MNHEY and CDR2 is SMNVEV (reference sequence). The CDR3 is 15 amino acids. CDR3 sequence (DNA): TGTGCCAGCAGTCCCGTGGGACTAGCTATCAACGAGCAGTACTTC. The encoded protein is CASSPVGLAINEQYF.

The genes are TRBV7-8 and TRBJ2-7; no firm D call. CDR3 length: 14 amino acids. The germline V and J ends were trimmed by 4 bases and 1 base, with 11 bases remaining between them. The germline CDR1 and CDR2 sequences are SGHVS and FQNEAQ. The CDR3 sequence: CASSYTVGSYEQYF. In nucleotides, the CDR3 is TGTGCCAGCAGCTATACCGTCGGGTCCTACGAGCAGTACTTC.

V gene TRBV4-1 combines with J gene TRBJ1-2; D is unresolved. V shed 4 bases and J shed 4 bases, with 13 bases lying between them. The CDR3 spans 14 residues. CDR1 is MGHRA, CDR2 YSYEKL, per germline. The CDR3 is CASSPQSPLYGYTF. CDR3 nucleotide sequence: TGCGCCAGCAGCCCTCAGTCACCGCTCTATGGCTACACCTTC.

The V gene is TRBV25-1, the J gene TRBJ1-5; weak D call: TRBD1 (5 bases). CDR3 size: 16 residues. Germline CDR1 and CDR2: MGHDK and SYGVNS. V was clipped by 5 bases and J by 1 base, with 15 bases between them. The CDR3 coding sequence is TGTGCCAGCAGTCCAACGGGGGATGCGAGCAATCAGCCCCAGCATTTT. Its protein is CASSPTGDASNQPQHF. Variable domain in full (rest from reference TRBV25-1 and TRBJ1-5): EADIYQTPRYLVIGTGKKITLECSQTMGHDKMYWYQQDPGMELHLIHYSYGVNSTEKGDLSSESTVSRIRTEHFPLTLESARPSHTSQYLCASSPTGDASNQPQHFGDGTRLSIL.

This clone was counted a single time. The chain couples TRBV4-1 to TRBJ2-5; 8 bases are shared with TRBD2. With 6 bases clipped from V and 1 base from J, the junction kept 4 bases outside the gene matches. Germline V gives CDR1 MGHRA, CDR2 YSYEKL. The CDR3 covers 14 residues. The CDR3 sequence is CASSRAGVQETQYF. CDR3 sequence (DNA): TGCGCCAGCAGTCGAGCGGGGGTCCAAGAGACCCAGTACTTC.

The chain has TRBV9 and TRBJ2-7; 9 nucleotides match TRBD1. With V trimmed by 7 bases and J by 0 bases, 5 bases remained unmatched. The CDR3 runs to 14 residues. The germline gives CDR1 SGDLS, CDR2 YYNGEE. The CDR3 nucleotides read TGTGCCAGCGGTACAGGGGGCTTCTCCTACGAGCAGTACTTC. As protein: CASGTGGFSYEQYF.

The chain combines TRBV4-1 with TRBJ1-2; TRBD1 matches 7 bases. After removal of 4 bases from V and 7 bases from J, the junction contained 9 bases not matched to a gene. The CDR3 loop spans 14 amino acids. From germline, CDR1 is MGHRA and CDR2 YSYEKL. The CDR3 sequence: CASSPTTGRSGYTF. The CDR3 DNA reads as TGCGCCAGCAGCCCTACGACAGGGCGCTCTGGCTACACCTTC.

This sequence joins TRBV18 and TRBJ2-7, with 7 positions matching TRBD2. V was clipped by 3 bases and J by 3 bases; unmatched bases: 14. Germline lookup yields CDR1 KGHSH and CDR2 LQKENI. The CDR3 is 17 residues long. CDR3 amino acids: CASSPSQTGGEGYEQYF. As DNA, the CDR3 is TGTGCCAGCTCACCGTCCCAAACAGGCGGGGAGGGCTACGAGCAGTACTTC.

The chain joins TRBV30 to TRBJ1-5; D not resolved. V lost 0 bases and J lost 5, with 11 bases in between. The CDR3 has 14 residues. CDR1 and CDR2 from the germline V gene are GTSNPN and SVGIG (reference sequence). CDR3 in amino acids: CAWSVLDTDQPQHF. The CDR3 nucleotides are TGTGCCTGGAGTGTACTTGACACGGATCAGCCCCAGCATTTT. The variable domain in full, with the rest retrieved from reference TRBV30 and TRBJ1-5, is SQTIHQWPATLVQPVGSPLSLECTVEGTSNPNLYWYRQAAGRGLQLLFYSVGIGQISSEVPQNLSASRPQDRQFILSSKKLLLSDSGFYLCAWSVLDTDQPQHFGDGTRLSIL.